Included here is one T cell receptor (beta chain) sequence, with context. What it recognizes is unknown. The Oncomine TCR Beta short-read assay was applied to DNA of cultured CD4+ T cells. TCRdb re-called the PCR reads through MiXCR, storing one row per CDR3 protein. The repertoire holds fewer than 20,000 distinct CDR3 sequences, with more than 45% as singletons. These data originate in a study of vaccination and CD4 T cells after COVID-19. The treatment: roughly 11-day PBMC culture with coronavirus spike peptide pools or control peptides (ViraFEST assay). The CDR3 runs 14 residues. Germline assignment: CDR1 MDHEN and CDR2 SYDVKM. The V end lost 1 base, the J end lost 6 bases, and 12 bases lay between the germline ends.

The material sequenced was CD4+ T cells from blood, cultured in vitro. The TCR was taken from a human donor who had recovered from COVID-19. The chain joins TRBV28 to TRBJ1-2, with D possibly matching TRBD1 (5 bases). The CDR3 loop reads CASSLLAGWNGYTF. The CDR3 DNA sequence: TGTGCCAGCAGTTTATTGGCAGGGTGGAATGGCTACACCTTC.